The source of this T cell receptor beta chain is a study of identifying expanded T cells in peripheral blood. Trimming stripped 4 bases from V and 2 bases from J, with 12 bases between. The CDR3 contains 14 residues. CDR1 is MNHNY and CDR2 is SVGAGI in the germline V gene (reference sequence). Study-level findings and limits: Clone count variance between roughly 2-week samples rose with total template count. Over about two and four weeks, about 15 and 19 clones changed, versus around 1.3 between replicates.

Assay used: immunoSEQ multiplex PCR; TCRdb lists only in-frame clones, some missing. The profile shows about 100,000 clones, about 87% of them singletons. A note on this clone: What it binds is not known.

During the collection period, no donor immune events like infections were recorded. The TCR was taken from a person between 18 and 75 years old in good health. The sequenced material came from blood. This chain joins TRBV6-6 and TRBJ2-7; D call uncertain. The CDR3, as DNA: TGTGCCAGCAGTTTAAGCACGGTTACCTACGAGCAGTACTTC. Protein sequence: CASSLSTVTYEQYF.